This entry features one T cell receptor (beta chain) sequence. The sample belongs to a study of blood T cell repertoires in COVID-19. Study context: Samples of COVID-19 (acute and convalescent) were obtained from the United States, Italy and Spain. From T cells, B-cell-depleted T cells, or PBMCs came the material, which was cDNA or gDNA.

V was trimmed by 6 bases and J by 7 bases, leaving 15 bases between them. The CDR3 is 13 residues long. Germline CDR1 and CDR2: LNHDA and SQIVND (reference sequence). Original processing notes: The authors estimated nucleated cell counts from reference gene primer amplification. TCRdb keeps only in-frame clones here, not all; method: immunoSEQ multiplex PCR. V and J calls plus clone size are reproduced from that table; the DNA served to infer D and trimming. The sample includes about 76,000 clones, roughly 85% of them seen just once. In Seattle, patients joined the study during active infection and were tracked longitudinally.

The sample consisted of peripheral blood. The gene calls are TRBV19 and TRBJ1-2, with a tentative D call TRBD1 (6 bases). The TCR comes from a man in his fifties or sixties with COVID-19, enrolled during active disease. CDR3 protein: CASRTGLAVGYTF. The CDR3 nucleotides read TGTGCCAGTAGAACAGGGTTGGCGGTTGGCTACACCTTC.